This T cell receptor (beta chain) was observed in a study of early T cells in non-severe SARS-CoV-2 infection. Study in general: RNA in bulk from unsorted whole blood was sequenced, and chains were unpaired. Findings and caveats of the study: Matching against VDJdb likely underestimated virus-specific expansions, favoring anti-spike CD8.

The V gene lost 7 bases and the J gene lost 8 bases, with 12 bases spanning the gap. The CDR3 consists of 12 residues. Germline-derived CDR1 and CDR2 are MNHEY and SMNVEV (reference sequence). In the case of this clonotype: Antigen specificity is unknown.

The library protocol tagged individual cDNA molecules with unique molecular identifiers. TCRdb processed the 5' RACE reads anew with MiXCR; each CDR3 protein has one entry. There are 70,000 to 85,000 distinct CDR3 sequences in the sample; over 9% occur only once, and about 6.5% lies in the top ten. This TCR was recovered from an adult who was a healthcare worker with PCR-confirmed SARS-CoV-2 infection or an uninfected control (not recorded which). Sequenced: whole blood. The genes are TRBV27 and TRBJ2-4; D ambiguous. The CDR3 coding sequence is TGTGCCAGCATTAGTTACGAAGACATTCAGTACTTC. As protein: CASISYEDIQYF.